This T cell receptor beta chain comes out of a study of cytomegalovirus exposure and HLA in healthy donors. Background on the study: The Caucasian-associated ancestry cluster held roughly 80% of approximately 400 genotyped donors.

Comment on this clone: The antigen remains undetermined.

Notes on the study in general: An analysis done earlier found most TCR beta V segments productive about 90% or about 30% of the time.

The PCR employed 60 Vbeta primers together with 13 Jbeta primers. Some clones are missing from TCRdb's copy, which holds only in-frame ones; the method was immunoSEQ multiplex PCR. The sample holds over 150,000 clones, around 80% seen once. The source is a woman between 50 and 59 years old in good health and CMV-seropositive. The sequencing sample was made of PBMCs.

This CDR3 reads CASSKPLAGIYNEQFF. CDR3 sequence (DNA): TGTGCCAGCAGCAAACCTCTAGCGGGGATATACAATGAGCAGTTCTTC. V gene TRBV21-1 combines with J gene TRBJ2-1; the table calls TRBD2, which could not be checked here. TRBV21-1 is a pseudogene segment. The CDR3 covers 16 residues.